Ten or more counts support the clone carrying this T cell receptor beta chain. Its target is not known. These data come from a study of T cells in Graves' hyperthyroidism and ophthalmopathy. Study-wide points: A median approximately 6.8 months before onset, the model predicted ophthalmopathy. Most clonotypes expanded in thyroid above 0.001 were likewise present in blood. Using 13 V-J features, a model discriminated ophthalmopathy from stable hyperthyroidism.

CDR3 length: 14 residues. V was cut by 5 bases and J by 2 bases, with 13 bases left in between. Germline V gives CDR1 SEHNR, CDR2 FQNEAQ (reference sequence). RNA transcripts gave rise to amplified TCR beta CDR3 regions. First-round RT-PCR with HTBI primers amplified the TCR CDR3 region. MiXCR, run by TCRdb on the multiplex PCR reads, gives a single entry per CDR3 protein. The repertoire holds 500,000 to 800,000 distinct CDR3 sequences, with about 45% as singletons. Any patient presenting with uncontrolled infection, other autoimmune disease, pregnancy or lactation was left out. Sequencing input: peripheral blood or thyroid tissue (not recorded which). The chain uses TRBV7-9 and TRBJ2-7; TRBD1 or TRBD2 may be the D gene (5 bases each). This TCR came from an adult man with Graves' disease, either hyperthyroidism or ophthalmopathy (not recorded which). The CDR3 region is CASSPPGTAYEQYF. The CDR3 DNA follows: TGTGCCAGCAGCCCGCCCGGGACCGCCTACGAGCAGTACTTC. Full variable domain (outside the CDR3, taken from reference TRBV7-9 and TRBJ2-7): DTGVSQNPRHKITKRGQNVTFRCDPISEHNRLYWYRQTLGQGPEFLTYFQNEAQLEKSRLLSDRFSAERPKGSFSTLEIQRTEQGDSAMYLCASSPPGTAYEQYFGPGTRLTVT.